Included here is one TCR beta chain sequence, with context. Its antigen is unidentified. TCRdb's table, derived via immunoSEQ multiplex PCR, lists solely in-frame clones and lacks some. Here the sample spans around 15,000 clones, 74% being singletons. Graft specimens yielded both intraepithelial and lamina propria lymphocytes. This entry is derived from a study of graft-versus-host responses after intestinal transplantation. Across the study: The transplants performed in recipients were multivisceral, liver-intestinal, or isolated intestinal.

Study conclusions and caveats: Marrow from the recipient contained GvH clones, some of which had appeared first in ileum or blood.

This receptor was taken from a human patient who received an intestinal transplant, so some T cells may come from the graft donor. The source was ileum tissue, collected 14 days after transplant.

CDR3 bases: TGTGCCAGCAGTCCCGCCGCGGTCCCCACTAATGAAAAACTGTTTTTT. Encoded protein: CASSPAAVPTNEKLFF. The chain links TRBV28 to TRBJ1-4; D is unresolved. CDR1 MDHEN and CDR2 SYDVKM come from the germline V gene. This CDR3 is 16 amino acids long. Trimming left V 5 bases short and J 2 bases short, with 15 bases between.